These 14 T cell receptor beta chains originate from one sample sequenced in a study of T-cell reconstitution after alpha-beta-depleted transplantation in children. A library of TCRbeta sequences, prepared with unique molecular identifiers, was generated. TCRdb redid the calling of the PCR reads with MiXCR, one entry per CDR3 protein. Seen here are hundreds of thousands of distinct CDR3 sequences, around 9.6% observed once, and the top ten hold around 6.2%. The sample consisted of PBMCs from the stem cell graft donor, taken from the stem cell graft. The origin of the receptors is a human donor who donated a stem cell graft to a child with acute lymphoblastic leukemia.

The sample holds a few counts of this clonotype. This chain uses TRBV24-1 with TRBJ2-1; TRBD2 aligns across 8 bases. The CDR3 spans 22 residues. CDR1 and CDR2 (germline): KGHDR, SFDVKD. The V segment lost 7 bases and the J segment 1 base; nucleotides outside the gene matches: 26. The DNA of the CDR3 is TGTGCCACCAGAACCTCACAAATGGGATTTATCGGGGGGGCCTTGTCCTACAATGAGCAGTTCTTC. Translation gives CATRTSQMGFIGGALSYNEQFF.

This rearrangement joins TRBV12-3 or TRBV12-4 to TRBJ1-5; perhaps TRBD1 as D (5 bases). The CDR3 has 14 residues. The germline V and J ends were trimmed by 5 bases and 5 bases, with 13 bases remaining between them. CDR3 in amino acids: CASSISGTDQPQHF. In DNA form, the CDR3 reads TGTGCCAGCAGTATTTCCGGGACTGATCAGCCCCAGCATTTT.

This clonotype was counted between two and nine times. The chain combines TRBV12-3 or TRBV12-4 with TRBJ1-1; D unclear. CDR3 length equals 13 residues. V was pared by 7 bases and J by 8 bases, with 17 bases between. The CDR3 DNA reads as TGTGCCAGCACCCGGGTAGCGGTACGAGAAGCTTTCTTT. It yields the protein CASTRVAVREAFF.

This clonotype has just a few counts. For the CDR3, the DNA is TGCAGTGCCCCGGGACAGGGGACGCACGAGCAGTACTTC. Protein: CSAPGQGTHEQYF. The chain links TRBV20-1 to TRBJ2-7, with TRBD1 matching over 10 bases. The CDR3 contains 13 residues. Germline V CDR1 and CDR2: DFQATT, SNEGSKA (reference sequence). J lost 5 bases, V lost 6 bases, and 7 bases had no gene match.

This clonotype showed up just a few times. The V and J genes are TRBV5-1 and TRBJ2-2, with D perhaps matching TRBD2 (6 bases). The CDR3 sequence is 15 residues long. Germline V lookup: CDR1 SGHRS, CDR2 YFSETQ. With 4 bases removed from V and 5 bases from J, the gap between germline ends came to 15 bases. For the CDR3, the DNA is TGCGCCAGCAGCCCCCGGGGGACGGAAACCGGGGAGCTGTTTTTT. Its protein product is CASSPRGTETGELFF.

This clonotype appeared many times. CDR3 sequence: CASSEGTGVGGNQPQHF. The CDR3 DNA reads as TGTGCCAGCAGTGAAGGGACAGGGGTTGGTGGCAATCAGCCCCAGCATTTT. The V and J genes are TRBV25-1 and TRBJ1-5, with TRBD1 matching 10 bases. The CDR3 totals 17 residues. The ends lost 2 bases at V and 2 bases at J; junction bases unmatched: 6. Germline V CDR1 and CDR2: MGHDK, SYGVNS.

The chain joins TRBV27 to TRBJ1-2, with TRBD1 matching 7 bases. This CDR3 is built from 15 residues. V lost 5 bases, J lost 4 bases, and 10 bases stayed unmatched. In germline, CDR1 is MNHEY, CDR2 SMNVEV (reference sequence). The CDR3 protein is CASSQTTGIVYGYTF. The DNA for the CDR3 is TGTGCCAGCAGTCAGACGACAGGGATAGTCTATGGCTACACCTTC.

The J gene is TRBJ2-3, the V gene TRBV7-9; D is undetermined. Germline V gives CDR1 SEHNR, CDR2 FQNEAQ (reference sequence). The CDR3 spans 14 residues. Trimming took 4 bases from V and 6 from J, leaving 14 bases between them. DNA for the CDR3: TGTGCCAGCAGCTCCCCGGCGGCCTGGGATACGCAGTATTTT. It codes for CASSSPAAWDTQYF.

This clonotype has at least ten counts. The chain combines TRBV20-1 with TRBJ2-7; 10 bases are a match to TRBD1. The CDR3 sequence is 15 residues long. Germline CDR1 is DFQATT and CDR2 is SNEGSKA (reference sequence). V gave up 1 base and J gave up 7 bases; unmatched junction bases: 10. CDR3 sequence reads: CSARATGTGELEQYF. CDR3 sequence (DNA): TGCAGTGCTAGAGCCACCGGGACAGGGGAATTGGAGCAGTACTTC.

This clonotype has at least ten counts. This rearrangement joins TRBV20-1 to TRBJ2-3; D perhaps matches TRBD2 (6 bases). The germline V gene has CDR1 DFQATT and CDR2 SNEGSKA (reference sequence). This CDR3 contains 13 residues. V was cut by 6 bases and J by 5 bases, with 15 bases left in between. CDR3 in amino acids: CSAIRLGRDTQYF. CDR3 DNA sequence: TGCAGTGCGATACGACTAGGACGAGATACGCAGTATTTT.

This clonotype was recorded a few times. J is TRBJ1-6 and V is TRBV6-1; D not certain. Germline V lookup: CDR1 MNHNS, CDR2 SASEGT. The CDR3 runs 14 residues. Trimming shortened V by 6 bases and J by 9 bases, and 15 bases separated the two germline ends. CDR3 residues: CASRTELLSSPLHF. CDR3 nucleotides: TGTGCCAGCAGGACTGAACTTCTCTCTTCACCCCTCCACTTT.

This chain connects TRBV3-1 to TRBJ2-1, with D perhaps TRBD2 (5 bases). Deletions cut 10 bases from V and 0 bases from J, with 25 bases between. Germline V gives CDR1 LGHDT, CDR2 YNNKEL (reference sequence). The CDR3 runs to 18 residues. The CDR3 nucleotides are TGTGCCATCAGTTTATGGCACATCGGTGGAGGCTCCTACAATGAGCAGTTCTTC. Translation gives CAISLWHIGGGSYNEQFF.

This clonotype was seen at least ten times. The chain uses TRBV6-2 or TRBV6-3 and TRBJ1-5; D call uncertain. The germline gives CDR1 MNHEY, CDR2 SVGEGT. This CDR3 spans 17 amino acids. V dropped 1 base and J dropped 2 bases, with 15 bases sitting between them. For the CDR3, the DNA is TGTGCCAGCAGTTACTTCAGACCGGGCACTCGCAATCAGCCCCAGCATTTT. Translated, it gives CASSYFRPGTRNQPQHF.

This clonotype was detected many times. The chain has TRBV12-3 or TRBV12-4 and TRBJ1-1; D unresolved. CDR3 size: 11 residues. V lost 7 bases to trimming and J lost 6 bases, with 9 bases between them. For the CDR3, the DNA is TGTGCCAGCATCGGGATTGCTGAAGCTTTCTTT. This encodes CASIGIAEAFF.